A selection of T cell receptor beta chains follows, all from one sample in a study of CD8 T cells in Susac syndrome. MiXCR, run by TCRdb on the immunoSEQ multiplex PCR reads, gives a single entry per CDR3 protein. The sample holds about 200,000 distinct CDR3 sequences; nearly 95% are singletons and the top ten take approximately 0.097%. Sequencing was carried out using CD4+ T cells from PBMCs. The origin of the receptors is a human donor with multiple sclerosis. CDR3s include the opening cysteine and the closing phenylalanine or tryptophan. The order of the fields is CDR3 length, clone size, J gene, V gene, D gene, CDR3 protein, CDR3 DNA. The D gene is left open where the match is weak. Clone sizes are given selectively: once, few, many, or a class where the clone is expanded.

>15|.|TRBJ2-7|TRBV4-1|TRBD1
CAIHAPGQGSYEQYF
TGCGCCATACACGCACCGGGACAGGGGAGCTACGAGCAGTACTTC
>13|.|TRBJ2-1|TRBV3-1|TRBD2
CASVPSGGNEQFF
TGTGCCAGCGTGCCTAGCGGGGGCAATGAGCAGTTCTTC
>14|.|TRBJ2-5|TRBV5-4|.
CASSSPGRGETQYF
TGTGCCAGCAGCTCCCCCGGACGTGGAGAGACCCAGTACTTC
>11|.|TRBJ2-3|TRBV20-1|.
CSASLRDTQYF
TGCAGTGCTAGCCTACGAGATACGCAGTATTTT
>14|.|TRBJ2-7|TRBV4-1|TRBD1
CASRTTGGIYEQYF
TGCGCCAGCAGGACGACAGGGGGCATCTACGAGCAGTACTTC
>13|.|TRBJ2-7|TRBV29-1|TRBD1
CSVERDRSGEQYF
TGCAGCGTTGAAAGGGACAGGTCCGGGGAGCAGTACTTC
>14|.|TRBJ2-2|TRBV14|.
CASSLQGVAGELFF
TGTGCCAGCAGCCTACAGGGAGTCGCTGGGGAGCTGTTTTTT
>13|.|TRBJ1-5|TRBV20-1|.
CSAIGSANQPQHF
TGCAGTGCTATAGGCTCCGCCAATCAGCCCCAGCATTTT
>15|.|TRBJ1-5|TRBV27|.
CASSPQGYSNQPQHF
TGTGCCAGCAGTCCACAGGGTTATAGCAATCAGCCCCAGCATTTT
>16|.|TRBJ2-2|TRBV11-2|TRBD2
CASSPVSGDQTGELFF
TGTGCCAGCAGCCCCGTTAGCGGGGACCAAACCGGGGAGCTGTTTTTT
>13|.|TRBJ1-5|TRBV6-5|.
CASRGGANQPQHF
TGTGCCAGCAGAGGGGGGGCAAATCAGCCCCAGCATTTT
>13|.|TRBJ1-6|TRBV18|.
CASSGTADSPLHF
TGTGCCAGCTCCGGGACGGCAGATTCACCCCTCCACTTT
>12|.|TRBJ2-5|TRBV10-2|.
CASTMAEETQYF
TGCGCCAGCACGATGGCCGAGGAGACCCAGTACTTC
>16|.|TRBJ2-1|TRBV11-2|.
CASKVTRDTSYNEQFF
TGTGCCAGCAAAGTAACCCGGGACACCTCCTACAATGAGCAGTTCTTC
>15|.|TRBJ1-4|TRBV5-1|TRBD1
CASSFSPGQDRQLFF
TGCGCCAGCAGCTTCTCTCCGGGACAGGACCGGCAACTGTTTTTT
>15|.|TRBJ2-7|TRBV9|.
CASSTNRRGASEQYF
TGTGCCAGCAGCACAAACCGAAGGGGGGCTTCCGAGCAGTACTTC
>16|.|TRBJ1-5|TRBV12-3/TRBV12-4|TRBD1
CASSPGTGVRNQPQHF
TGTGCCAGCAGTCCCGGGACAGGGGTTCGCAATCAGCCCCAGCATTTT
>15|.|TRBJ2-7|TRBV6-5|TRBD2
CASGLTSGITYEQYF
TGTGCCAGCGGCCTTACTAGCGGGATTACCTACGAGCAGTACTTC
>16|.|TRBJ2-3|TRBV5-1|TRBD1
CASSLQGTGGTDTQYF
TGCGCCAGCAGCTTACAAGGGACAGGGGGAACAGATACGCAGTATTTT
>14|few|TRBJ2-6|TRBV7-3|.
CASSPRSGANVLTF
TGTGCCAGCAGCCCTCGCTCTGGGGCCAACGTCCTGACTTTC
>15|.|TRBJ2-1|TRBV6-5|.
CASSPVSSSYNEQFF
TGTGCCAGCAGCCCCGTTTCGAGCTCCTACAATGAGCAGTTCTTC
>14|.|TRBJ2-1|TRBV29-1|TRBD1
CSGTGDRGSGEQFF
TGCAGCGGCACAGGGGACAGGGGTTCGGGCGAGCAGTTCTTC